The rows below give T cell receptor beta chains drawn from one sample of a study of blood T cell repertoires in COVID-19. Libraries were prepared by immunoSEQ multiplex PCR; TCRdb keeps only in-frame clonotypes and omits some of them. The sample consists of over 90,000 clones, approximately 86% of them appearing once. Sequencing was carried out using peripheral blood. Receptors originate from a woman between 50 and 59 years old with COVID-19, enrolled during active disease. CDR3s include the opening cysteine and the closing phenylalanine or tryptophan. D genes are given only for firm matches. Size is omitted from some rows. Given values are once, few, many or a class for expanded clones.

CDR3: CASSLSGQGRVF
DNA: TGTGCCAGCAGTTTATCGGGACAGGGAAGGGTATTT
V: TRBV12-3/TRBV12-4
J: TRBJ1-5
D: TRBD1
size: .

CDR3: CASSQVQNSPLHF
DNA: TGCGCCAGCAGCCAAGTTCAGAATTCACCCCTCCACTTT
V: TRBV4-3
J: TRBJ1-6
D: .
size: few

CDR3: CASSYRDRGTGELFF
DNA: TGTGCCAGCAGCTACCGGGACAGGGGCACCGGGGAGCTGTTTTTT
V: TRBV5-6
J: TRBJ2-2
D: TRBD1
size: .

CDR3: CASSDGTGGNNEQFF
DNA: TGTGCCAGCAGTGACGGGACAGGGGGGAACAATGAGCAGTTCTTC
V: TRBV6-4
J: TRBJ2-1
D: TRBD1
size: .

CDR3: CAWSVQGRTGELFF
DNA: TGTGCCTGGAGTGTACAGGGGAGGACCGGGGAGCTGTTTTTT
V: TRBV30
J: TRBJ2-2
D: .
size: .

CDR3: CASSQGDAPDTQYF
DNA: TGTGCCAGCTCACAGGGGGATGCCCCAGATACGCAGTATTTT
V: TRBV18
J: TRBJ2-3
D: .
size: .

CDR3: CASSTPRGSSYNEQFF
DNA: TGTGCCAGTAGTACCCCTCGGGGGAGCTCCTACAATGAGCAGTTCTTC
V: TRBV19
J: TRBJ2-1
D: .
size: few

CDR3: CASSLAGGFPFNEQFF
DNA: TGTGCCAGCAGCTTAGCGGGCGGGTTTCCCTTCAATGAGCAGTTCTTC
V: TRBV7-7
J: TRBJ2-1
D: .
size: .

CDR3: CASSQDWGQGNSPLHF
DNA: TGTGCCAGCAGCCAAGATTGGGGACAGGGTAATTCACCCCTCCACTTT
V: TRBV4-2
J: TRBJ1-6
D: TRBD1
size: few

CDR3: CASSLQGANNSPLHF
DNA: TGTGCCAGCAGCCTCCAGGGGGCCAATAATTCACCCCTCCACTTT
V: TRBV7-9
J: TRBJ1-6
D: TRBD1
size: .

CDR3: CASRTDRGGSNQPQHF
DNA: TGTGCCAGCAGGACGGACAGGGGAGGAAGCAATCAGCCCCAGCATTTT
V: TRBV2
J: TRBJ1-5
D: TRBD1
size: .

CDR3: CASSQEPTGNTIYF
DNA: TGTGCCAGCAGCCAAGAACCCACAGGAAACACCATATATTTT
V: TRBV4-2
J: TRBJ1-3
D: .
size: .

CDR3: CATESGAPPYEQYF
DNA: TGTGCCACCGAAAGCGGGGCCCCGCCCTACGAGCAGTACTTC
V: TRBV24-1
J: TRBJ2-7
D: TRBD2
size: few

CDR3: CASSSSGATHEQFF
DNA: TGTGCCAGCAGTTCTAGCGGGGCCACACATGAGCAGTTCTTC
V: TRBV6-6
J: TRBJ2-1
D: TRBD2
size: .

CDR3: CASTLGTTHRGAFF
DNA: TGTGCCAGTACATTGGGGACTACCCACCGGGGAGCTTTCTTT
V: TRBV19
J: TRBJ1-1
D: .
size: once

CDR3: CASSTRLAETQYF
DNA: TGTGCCAGTAGTACAAGACTAGCAGAGACCCAGTACTTC
V: TRBV19
J: TRBJ2-5
D: TRBD2
size: .

CDR3: CASSYPDTGELFF
DNA: TGTGCCAGCAGTTACCCTGACACCGGGGAGCTGTTTTTT
V: TRBV6-2/TRBV6-3
J: TRBJ2-2
D: .
size: few

CDR3: CASSLVAGRETQYF
DNA: TGTGCCAGCAGCTTAGTCGCGGGGAGAGAGACCCAGTACTTC
V: TRBV11-2
J: TRBJ2-5
D: .
size: .

CDR3: CASSAEKWGGTDTQYF
DNA: TGCGCCAGCAGCGCAGAGAAATGGGGCGGCACAGATACGCAGTATTTT
V: TRBV4-1
J: TRBJ2-3
D: .
size: .

CDR3: CASSSVRGPYEQYF
DNA: TGTGCCAGCAGCTCGGTAAGGGGCCCCTACGAGCAGTACTTC
V: TRBV5-5
J: TRBJ2-7
D: .
size: once

CDR3: CASSSRQATNEKLFF
DNA: TGTGCCAGCAGTTCGAGACAGGCAACTAATGAAAAACTGTTTTTT
V: TRBV6-2/TRBV6-3
J: TRBJ1-4
D: .
size: .